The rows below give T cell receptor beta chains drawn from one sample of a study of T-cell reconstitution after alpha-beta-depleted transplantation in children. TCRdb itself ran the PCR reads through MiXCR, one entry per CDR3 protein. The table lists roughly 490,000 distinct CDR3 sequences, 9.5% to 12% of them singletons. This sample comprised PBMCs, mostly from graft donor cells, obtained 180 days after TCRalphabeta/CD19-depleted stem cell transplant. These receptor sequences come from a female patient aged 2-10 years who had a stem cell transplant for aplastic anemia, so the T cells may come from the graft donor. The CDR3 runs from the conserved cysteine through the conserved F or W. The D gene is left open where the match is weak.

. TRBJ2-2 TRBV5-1 CASSRRPGNTGELFF
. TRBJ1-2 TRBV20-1 CSVISYGYTF
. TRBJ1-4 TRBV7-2 CASSLVLSPGPWQKLFF
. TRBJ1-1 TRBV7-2 CASSLGFRVQGTEAFF
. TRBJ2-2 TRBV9 CASSVEFTGELFF
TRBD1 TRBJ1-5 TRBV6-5 CASSTGQGGRGNQPQHF
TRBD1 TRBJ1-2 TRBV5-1 CASSRGQGPVGYTF
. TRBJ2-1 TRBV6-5 CASSYSVLGNEQFF
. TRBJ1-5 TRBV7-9 CASSSTDSFSNQPQHF
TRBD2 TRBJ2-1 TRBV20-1 CSAASVSGRILNEQFF
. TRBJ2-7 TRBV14 CASSQVGAEQYF